The entry below describes one TCR beta chain. Its antigen is unidentified. This specimen belongs to a study of cytomegalovirus exposure and HLA in healthy donors. Findings and caveats of the study: Exclusion as indistinguishable affected some V segments, including TRBV6-2 and TRBV6-3. 164 TCR beta chains were listed as cytomegalovirus-associated. Across donors, presence/absence analyses took sequencing depth to be roughly uniform.

Use of 60 Vbeta and 13 Jbeta primers characterized the PCR. Clones were sequenced by immunoSEQ multiplex PCR, and TCRdb holds only the in-frame ones, with some missing. The data show about 150,000 clones, about 75% seen once. V was shortened by 3 bases and J by 0 bases, with 6 bases between the two germline ends. The germline V gene encodes CDR1 SGDLS and CDR2 YYNGEE. This CDR3 has 14 residues. This TCR was sampled from a young man in good health and CMV-seronegative. The chain employs TRBV9 and TRBJ1-4, with a tentative D call TRBD1 (5 bases). The sample comprised PBMCs. This chain's CDR3 is CASSATATNEKLFF. Here the CDR3 DNA reads TGTGCCAGCAGCGCGACAGCAACTAATGAAAAACTGTTTTTT.